Listed here is a single TCR beta chain. The antigen is unknown. Libraries were prepared by immunoSEQ multiplex PCR; TCRdb keeps only in-frame clonotypes and omits some of them. The sample contains under 150,000 clones, roughly 90% of which appear only once. The CDR3 consists of 14 residues. J lost 4 bases, V lost 8 bases, and 11 bases had no gene match. CDR1 is SQVTM, CDR2 ANQGSEA, per germline. This entry comes from a study of Ad26.COV2.S vaccination and SARS-CoV-2 variants. General observations from the study: Vaccine recipients and placebo recipients showed similar non-spike TCR breadth. TCR breadth and depth estimates may have understated total T cell responses. It was reported that spike-specific CD8+ and CD4+ T cell responses were substantially broad after vaccination.

The sample was peripheral blood, taken after recovery from COVID-19. This sequence was found in a human donor who had recovered from COVID-19. The chain employs TRBV29-1 and TRBJ1-2; 9 bases align to TRBD1. CDR3 region: CSTTGTGSSYGYTF. In DNA, the CDR3 is TGCAGCACAACCGGGACAGGGAGTAGCTATGGCTACACCTTC.